One sample yielded the 20 T cell receptor beta chains listed below, sequenced in a study of cytomegalovirus exposure and HLA in healthy donors. The PCR contained 60 Vbeta and 13 Jbeta primers. Clones were read by immunoSEQ multiplex PCR, and TCRdb kept only the in-frame ones, dropping some. The repertoire holds 150,000 or so clones, 70% to 85% seen once, with around 6.6% in the top ten. Source material: PBMCs. The origin of the receptors is a man aged 50 to 60 in good health and CMV-seropositive.

As to this clone: Mismatch with germline at one junction end may stem from a read error. The rearrangement joins TRBV5-1 to TRBJ2-2; no firm D call. This CDR3 region has 13 residues. The V gene's germline CDR1 is SGHRS and CDR2 YFSETQ. CDR3 in amino acids: CASGLEAVGELFF. Written as DNA, the CDR3 is TGCGCCAGCGGCTTGGAAGCCGTAGGGGAGCTGTTTTTT.

V usage is TRBV6-1 and J usage is TRBJ1-4, with D possibly matching TRBD1 (5 bases). The CDR3 contains 11 residues. Trimming cost V 1 base and J 14 bases, with 8 bases left between them. The germline gives CDR1 MNHNS, CDR2 SASEGT. CDR3 loop: CASSEVGVLFF. The CDR3 DNA reads as TGTGCCAGCAGTGAAGTAGGGGTCCTGTTTTTT.

This clone was observed a single time. The chain links TRBV6-5 to TRBJ1-6; TRBD1 matches 9 bases. From germline, CDR1 is MNHEY and CDR2 SVGAGI. Trimming at V came to 5 bases and at J to 7 bases, leaving 3 bases not matched to a gene. This CDR3 comprises 14 residues. The CDR3 loop is CASSVDRGNSPLHF. The CDR3 region has the DNA TGTGCCAGCAGTGTGGACAGGGGAAATTCACCCCTCCACTTT.

V and J are TRBV5-1 and TRBJ2-1; tentative D call: TRBD2 (7 bases). Trimming pared 1 base from V and 9 bases from J, leaving 17 bases between. This CDR3 spans 15 amino acids. Germline V gene sequence: CDR1 SGHRS, CDR2 YFSETQ. The CDR3 loop is CASSLSGEGFAEQFF. The CDR3 DNA sequence: TGCGCCAGCAGCTTGTCAGGGGAGGGTTTCGCTGAGCAGTTCTTC.

V and J are TRBV12-5 and TRBJ2-1; 9 bases align to TRBD1. The ends lost 5 bases at V and 5 bases at J; junction bases unmatched: 10. Germline V gives CDR1 LGHNT, CDR2 FRNRAP. This CDR3 is built from 16 residues. The CDR3 DNA is TGTGCTAGTGGTGGCGGACAGGGGAGGTTTGACAATGAGCAGTTCTTC. Translated, it gives CASGGGQGRFDNEQFF.

V and J are TRBV14 and TRBJ1-1; possibly TRBD1 for D (5 bases). The V gene lost 6 bases and the J gene lost 2 bases, with 10 bases spanning the gap. The CDR3 is 13 amino acids. Germline loops: CDR1 SGHDN, CDR2 FVKESK. This CDR3 is CASRAQGNTEAFF. In DNA form, the CDR3 reads TGTGCCAGCAGGGCCCAGGGAAACACTGAAGCTTTCTTT.

The chain joins TRBV10-3 to TRBJ2-3, with 10 bases identical to TRBD2. Per germline, CDR1 ENHRY and CDR2 SYGVKD. Trimming cost V 10 bases and J 0 bases; bases outside gene matches: 4. The CDR3 loop spans 14 amino acids. CDR3 region: CATAAGGSTDTQYF. The DNA of the CDR3 is TGTGCCACCGCAGCGGGGGGGAGCACAGATACGCAGTATTTT.

The chain has TRBV25-1 and TRBJ2-1, with TRBD2 matching over 9 bases. V lost 1 base and J lost 9; bases outside the gene matches: 7. Per germline, CDR1 MGHDK and CDR2 SYGVNS. The CDR3 is 15 amino acids. CDR3 in amino acids: CASSEWGSGSAEQFF. The DNA for the CDR3 is TGTGCCAGCAGTGAATGGGGTAGCGGGAGTGCTGAGCAGTTCTTC. The variable domain in full, completed from reference TRBV25-1 and TRBJ2-1, reads EADIYQTPRYLVIGTGKKITLECSQTMGHDKMYWYQQDPGMELHLIHYSYGVNSTEKGDLSSESTVSRIRTEHFPLTLESARPSHTSQYLCASSEWGSGSAEQFFGPGTRLTVL.

The chain couples TRBV10-2 to TRBJ1-2; 8 bases agree with TRBD1. CDR1 WSHSY and CDR2 SAAADI come from the germline V gene. The junction had 3 bases not matched to a gene; V was cut back by 0 bases and J by 6 bases. CDR3 size: 14 residues. The CDR3 DNA reads as TGCGCCAGCAGTGAGTCGCGACAGGGGAATGGCTACACCTTC. Protein: CASSESRQGNGYTF.

The V gene is TRBV11-1, the J gene TRBJ1-1; maybe TRBD1 (6 bases). This CDR3 is built from 15 residues. Trimming left V 6 bases short and J 7 bases short, with 21 bases between. Looked up from germline, CDR1 is SGHAT and CDR2 is FQDESV (reference sequence). The CDR3 DNA is TGTGCCAGCAGAAACGACCTACAGGGTTGGGGTGAAGCTTTCTTT. Translating gives CASRNDLQGWGEAFF.

The rearrangement links TRBV19 to TRBJ1-1; D uncertain. CDR3 size: 13 residues. Trimming cost V 7 bases and J 0 bases, with 9 bases left between them. The germline V gene has CDR1 LNHDA and CDR2 SQIVND (reference sequence). This CDR3 is CASTVRMNTEAFF. For the CDR3, the DNA is TGTGCCAGTACGGTAAGAATGAACACTGAAGCTTTCTTT.

V is TRBV5-8 and J is TRBJ2-5; D gene unclear. This CDR3 has 14 residues. Per the germline V gene, CDR1 is SGHTS and CDR2 is YDEGEE. V gave up 7 bases and J gave up 0 bases, with 13 bases separating them. This CDR3 reads CASGPSMYQETQYF. The DNA for the CDR3 is TGTGCCAGCGGGCCTTCAATGTACCAAGAGACCCAGTACTTC.

The rearrangement links TRBV19 to TRBJ2-5, with 10 bases aligning to TRBD1. The J segment lost 5 bases and the V segment lost 4 bases, leaving 7 bases of the junction unmatched. The CDR3 consists of 15 residues. CDR1 and CDR2 from the germline V gene are LNHDA and SQIVND (reference sequence). CDR3 amino acids: CASSTTTGGKETQYF. CDR3 in DNA: TGTGCCAGTAGTACCACGACAGGGGGCAAGGAGACCCAGTACTTC.

The chain has TRBV6-1 and TRBJ1-2; 7 nucleotides match TRBD1. V lost 7 bases, J lost 0 bases, and 2 bases stayed unmatched. The CDR3 has 13 residues. Per the germline V gene, CDR1 is MNHNS and CDR2 is SASEGT. CDR3 bases: TGTGCCAGCACAGGGGGGCCTAACTATGGCTACACCTTC. Protein product: CASTGGPNYGYTF.

The DNA for the CDR3 is TGTGCCAGCAGGCCTCGGGACAGCCGAGACGAGCAGTACTTC. Translating it yields CASRPRDSRDEQYF. This chain joins TRBV7-9 and TRBJ2-7; TRBD1 agrees at 7 bases. In germline, CDR1 is SEHNR, CDR2 FQNEAQ (reference sequence). CDR3 length: 14 residues. V lost 6 bases to trimming and J lost 5 bases; unmatched junction nucleotides: 10.

The chain recombines TRBV9 with TRBJ2-5, with TRBD1 matching 7 bases. The germline V gene encodes CDR1 SGDLS and CDR2 YYNGEE. The CDR3 has 14 amino acids. The J segment lost 1 base and the V segment lost 4 bases, leaving 4 bases of the junction unmatched. In nucleotides, the CDR3 is TGTGCCAGCAGCAAACAGGGGTTCCAAGAGACCCAGTACTTC. Translated, it gives CASSKQGFQETQYF.

The chain carries TRBV2 and TRBJ2-1, with 8 positions matching TRBD1. V shed 8 bases, J shed 2 bases, and the junction held 14 bases outside the gene matches. This CDR3 is 17 amino acids long. Germline V gives CDR1 SNHLY, CDR2 FYNNEI. The CDR3 is CASDELPGQATYNEQFF. DNA for the CDR3: TGTGCCAGCGATGAGTTACCGGGACAGGCGACCTACAATGAGCAGTTCTTC.

This chain connects TRBV4-1 to TRBJ2-7, with D tentatively TRBD1 (6 bases). CDR3 length: 15 residues. CDR1 is MGHRA and CDR2 is YSYEKL in the germline V gene. V was cut by 0 bases and J by 0 bases, with 9 bases left in between. The CDR3, as DNA: TGCGCCAGCAGCCAAGATTGGACAGTCTCCTACGAGCAGTACTTC. Protein sequence: CASSQDWTVSYEQYF.

This chain links TRBV19 with TRBJ1-1, with D possibly matching TRBD1 (6 bases). CDR3 length: 14 residues. The germline V and J ends were trimmed by 5 bases and 6 bases, with 16 bases remaining between them. Germline V CDR1 and CDR2: LNHDA, SQIVND (reference sequence). The CDR3 spells CASSAGAWRSEAFF. The CDR3 region has the DNA TGTGCCAGTAGTGCGGGGGCCTGGAGGTCTGAAGCTTTCTTT.

The chain carries TRBV5-6 and TRBJ2-3, with 8 bases fitting TRBD2. The germline V gene encodes CDR1 SGHDT and CDR2 YYEEEE. Trimming removed 0 bases from V and 2 bases from J; junction bases left unmatched: 2. This CDR3 has 15 residues. Written as DNA, the CDR3 is TGTGCCAGCAGCTTGGGACTAGCGACCACAGATACGCAGTATTTT. Encoded protein: CASSLGLATTDTQYF.